The 26 T cell receptor beta chains below all came from one sample that was sequenced in a study of T cell responses to AZD1222 COVID-19 vaccine. Measured with immunoSEQ multiplex PCR; TCRdb has only the in-frame clones, and not every one. The sample includes around 150,000 clones, about 90% of them seen just once. The sample was peripheral blood, taken 28 days after the second AZD1222 dose. These receptors originate from an adult who received the AZD1222 COVID-19 vaccine.

V gene TRBV19 combines with J gene TRBJ1-5, with 7 bases fitting TRBD1. Germline trimming cut 9 bases from V and 6 bases from J; bases unmatched to any gene: 14. Germline CDR1 LNHDA, CDR2 SQIVND (reference sequence). The CDR3 extends over 15 amino acids. CDR3: CASATQDRVSQPQHF. For the CDR3, the DNA is TGTGCCAGCGCAACCCAAGACAGGGTTTCTCAGCCCCAGCATTTT.

The rearrangement joins TRBV7-6 to TRBJ1-5; D gene ambiguous. Trimming left V 1 base short and J 3 bases short, with 4 bases between. This CDR3 is built from 13 residues. Per germline, CDR1 SGHVS and CDR2 FNYEAQ. CDR3 nucleotide sequence: TGTGCCAGCAGCTTAGGGGACAATCAGCCCCAGCATTTT. Translation gives CASSLGDNQPQHF.

This chain uses TRBV7-3 with TRBJ2-1; D tentatively fits TRBD1 or TRBD2 (6 bases each). Germline CDR1 is SGHTA and CDR2 is FQGTGA. This CDR3 is built from 15 residues. V was trimmed by 2 bases and J by 7 bases, leaving 15 bases between them. The CDR3 region has the DNA TGTGCCAGCAGCTTATCAAGGGGGGCTCATAATGAGCAGTTCTTC. The encoded protein is CASSLSRGAHNEQFF.

The gene calls are TRBV7-8 and TRBJ1-1; unclear D gene. Trimming cost V 2 bases and J 0 bases, with 4 bases left between them. CDR3 size: 13 residues. The V gene's germline CDR1 is SGHVS and CDR2 FQNEAQ. In nucleotides, the CDR3 is TGTGCCAGCAGCTTATCATTGAACACTGAAGCTTTCTTT. It translates to CASSLSLNTEAFF. Full variable domain (rest looked up from reference TRBV7-8 and TRBJ1-1): GAGVSQSPRYKVAKRGQDVALRCDPISGHVSLFWYQQALGQGPEFLTYFQNEAQLDKSGLPSDRFFAERPEGSVSTLKIQRTQQEDSAVYLCASSLSLNTEAFFGQGTRLTVV.

The CDR3 sequence is CASSQGVNTEAFF. DNA of the CDR3: TGCGCCAGCAGCCAGGGGGTGAACACTGAAGCTTTCTTT. The V gene is TRBV5-1, the J gene TRBJ1-1, with TRBD1 identical over 7 bases. The CDR3 spans 13 residues. The germline gives CDR1 SGHRS, CDR2 YFSETQ. With 4 bases clipped from V and 0 bases from J, the junction kept 0 bases outside the gene matches.

The chain couples TRBV14 to TRBJ1-2, with D possibly TRBD1 on 6 matching bases. There are 16 residues in the CDR3. The V gene's germline CDR1 is SGHDN and CDR2 FVKESK. Trimming pared 5 bases from V and 1 base from J, leaving 17 bases between. For the CDR3, the DNA is TGTGCCAGCAGCGCTCGATCCGGGGGCAATAACTATGGCTACACCTTC. As protein: CASSARSGGNNYGYTF. Full variable domain (rest looked up from reference TRBV14 and TRBJ1-2): EAGVTQFPSHSVIEKGQTVTLRCDPISGHDNLYWYRRVMGKEIKFLLHFVKESKQDESGMPNNRFLAERTGGTYSTLKVQPAELEDSGVYFCASSARSGGNNYGYTFGSGTRLTVV.

The rearrangement joins TRBV19 to TRBJ1-2; no clear D gene. Germline CDR1 reads LNHDA; CDR2 reads SQIVND (reference sequence). V lost 5 bases to trimming and J lost 4 bases, with 20 bases between them. The CDR3 consists of 16 residues. This CDR3 reads CASSDTPEGGSYGYTF. CDR3 DNA: TGTGCCAGTAGTGACACGCCAGAGGGTGGGAGCTATGGCTACACCTTC.

V gene TRBV7-2 combines with J gene TRBJ2-2, with D hard to call. Germline assignment: CDR1 SGHTA and CDR2 FQGNSA. This CDR3 comprises 15 residues. The ends were cut back, 1 base at V and 4 bases at J, with 10 bases in the middle. Written as DNA, the CDR3 is TGTGCCAGCAGCTTAGACCCCATTGGCACCGGGGAGCTGTTTTTT. Its protein is CASSLDPIGTGELFF.

The chain carries TRBV6-1 and TRBJ1-3; D unresolved. CDR1 MNHNS and CDR2 SASEGT come from the germline V gene. Between the trimmed V and J ends, which lost 0 bases and 0 bases, there was a span of 6 bases. The CDR3 consists of 15 residues. CDR3 region: CASSEAANSGNTIYF. In DNA form, the CDR3 reads TGTGCCAGCAGTGAAGCCGCGAACTCTGGAAACACCATATATTTT.

The chain has TRBV2 and TRBJ1-5; the D gene is possibly TRBD1 (5 bases). CDR1 SNHLY and CDR2 FYNNEI come from the germline V gene. V was trimmed by 1 base and J by 2 bases, leaving 12 bases between them. This CDR3 is 16 amino acids long. The CDR3 DNA reads TGTGCCAGCAGTGAAGAGGCAGGGTTGGGCAATCAGCCCCAGCATTTT. Encoded protein: CASSEEAGLGNQPQHF.

This chain links TRBV18 with TRBJ1-5, with D uncertain. With 2 bases removed from V and 3 bases from J, the gap between germline ends came to 17 bases. The CDR3 consists of 17 residues. Germline assignment: CDR1 KGHSH and CDR2 LQKENI. This chain's CDR3 is CASSPEKPPGYNQPQHF. The CDR3 DNA sequence: TGTGCCAGCTCACCAGAGAAACCCCCCGGTTACAATCAGCCCCAGCATTTT.

A remark on this clone: Other DNA sequences in the sample encode the same CDR3. The rearrangement links TRBV19 to TRBJ1-2, with D possibly TRBD1 on 5 matching bases. CDR1 is LNHDA and CDR2 is SQIVND in the germline V gene (reference sequence). Trimming stripped 3 bases from V and 7 bases from J, with 12 bases between. The CDR3 contains 13 residues. The CDR3 sequence: CASSIGTVPGYTF. CDR3 coding DNA: TGTGCCAGTAGTATTGGGACGGTGCCTGGCTACACCTTC.

V is TRBV27 and J is TRBJ1-1; D not certain. The V end lost 0 bases, the J end lost 5 bases, and 10 bases lay between the germline ends. CDR3 length: 14 amino acids. From germline, CDR1 is MNHEY and CDR2 SMNVEV (reference sequence). The CDR3 DNA sequence: TGTGCCAGCAGTTTATCCGTGCCGGGGACTGAAGCTTTCTTT. It translates to CASSLSVPGTEAFF.

This clone was observed once. The chain couples TRBV19 to TRBJ1-5; 7 bases match TRBD1. The junction had 9 bases not matched to a gene; V was cut back by 4 bases and J by 0 bases. Germline CDR1 is LNHDA and CDR2 is SQIVND (reference sequence). This CDR3 spans 17 amino acids. The CDR3 here is CASSTDRNSYSNQPQHF. The CDR3 region has the DNA TGTGCCAGTAGTACGGACAGGAATTCCTATAGCAATCAGCCCCAGCATTTT.

The rearrangement links TRBV5-1 to TRBJ2-7; 8 bases align to TRBD1. Looked up from germline, CDR1 is SGHRS and CDR2 is YFSETQ. There are 14 residues in the CDR3. J lost 0 bases, V lost 3 bases, and 2 bases had no gene match. DNA of the CDR3: TGCGCCAGCAGCTGGACAGGGACCTCCTACGAGCAGTACTTC. This codes for CASSWTGTSYEQYF.

J is TRBJ2-1 and V is TRBV5-5, with D possibly matching TRBD2 (6 bases). V was shortened by 0 bases and J by 8 bases, with 12 bases between the two germline ends. The germline V gene has CDR1 SGHKS and CDR2 YYEKEE (reference sequence). The CDR3 runs to 14 residues. CDR3 nucleotide sequence: TGTGCCAGCAGCTTGGCCGTGGAGGGTTATGAGCAGTTCTTC. It yields the protein CASSLAVEGYEQFF.

V is TRBV5-5 and J is TRBJ2-1; D remains unclear. V was pared by 0 bases and J by 0 bases, with 7 bases between. The CDR3 has 15 residues. From germline, CDR1 is SGHKS and CDR2 YYEKEE (reference sequence). The CDR3 DNA reads TGTGCCAGCAGCTTGGGGGTTAGCTCCTACAATGAGCAGTTCTTC. Protein product: CASSLGVSSYNEQFF.

V gene TRBV5-1 combines with J gene TRBJ1-5, with D perhaps TRBD1 (5 bases). The ends were cut back, 4 bases at V and 5 bases at J, with 13 bases in the middle. The V gene's germline CDR1 is SGHRS and CDR2 YFSETQ. The CDR3 loop spans 14 amino acids. In DNA, the CDR3 is TGCGCCAGCAGCCGGGACCCACTCGATCAGCCCCAGCATTTT. The encoded protein is CASSRDPLDQPQHF. Filled out from reference TRBV5-1 and TRBJ1-5, the complete variable domain reads KAGVTQTPRYLIKTRGQQVTLSCSPISGHRSVSWYQQTPGQGLQFLFEYFSETQRNKGNFPGRFSGRQFSNSRSEMNVSTLELGDSALYLCASSRDPLDQPQHFGDGTRLSIL.

This clone was found once. J is TRBJ2-7 and V is TRBV14; 9 nucleotides line up with TRBD1. The CDR3 totals 13 residues. Per the germline V gene, CDR1 is SGHDN and CDR2 is FVKESK. After removal of 4 bases from V and 6 bases from J, the junction contained 4 bases not matched to a gene. CDR3 sequence: CASSPRQGGEQYF. In DNA, the CDR3 is TGTGCCAGCAGCCCACGACAGGGGGGCGAGCAGTACTTC.

The CDR3 spells CAISDGRAYEQYF. The CDR3 coding sequence is TGTGCCATCAGCGACGGAAGGGCCTACGAGCAGTACTTC. The chain couples TRBV10-3 to TRBJ2-7; D gene uncertain. This CDR3 is built from 13 residues. Trimming took 6 bases from V and 2 from J, leaving 11 bases between them. CDR1 is ENHRY and CDR2 is SYGVKD in the germline V gene.

This clone was seen a single time. The sample holds other DNA sequences that translate to the same CDR3. CDR3 bases: TGTGCCAGCAGTTTAAATAGCAATCAGCCCCAGCATTTT. It is translated as CASSLNSNQPQHF. V gene TRBV12-3 or TRBV12-4 combines with J gene TRBJ1-5; D is undetermined. The V and J ends lost 2 bases and 0 bases respectively, with 2 bases between them. The length of the CDR3 is 13 residues.

V and J are TRBV6-5 and TRBJ1-2; D unresolved. Germline loops: CDR1 MNHEY, CDR2 SVGAGI. Trimming pared 2 bases from V and 3 bases from J, leaving 7 bases between. This CDR3 is 13 amino acids long. The CDR3 here is CASSYKGDYGYTF. The CDR3 nucleotides read TGTGCCAGCAGTTACAAGGGTGACTATGGCTACACCTTC.

V and J are TRBV10-3 and TRBJ2-7; D may correspond to TRBD1 or TRBD2 (5 bases each). This CDR3 region has 14 residues. With 6 bases removed from V and 0 bases from J, the gap between germline ends came to 12 bases. Looked up from germline, CDR1 is ENHRY and CDR2 is SYGVKD. The CDR3 DNA sequence: TGTGCCATCAGCGGGACGCCCAGCTCCTACGAGCAGTACTTC. Its translation is CAISGTPSSYEQYF.

The genes are TRBV7-9 and TRBJ1-2; the D is unclear. Trimming left V 5 bases short and J 4 bases short, with 11 bases between. Germline CDR1 reads SEHNR; CDR2 reads FQNEAQ (reference sequence). CDR3 size: 13 residues. The CDR3 DNA is TGTGCCAGCAGCCCTCAGGCCCCCTATGGCTACACCTTC. This codes for CASSPQAPYGYTF. The full variable domain, with the rest looked up from reference TRBV7-9 and TRBJ1-2, is DTGVSQNPRHKITKRGQNVTFRCDPISEHNRLYWYRQTLGQGPEFLTYFQNEAQLEKSRLLSDRFSAERPKGSFSTLEIQRTEQGDSAMYLCASSPQAPYGYTFGSGTRLTVV.

In its sample, this clone was seen a few times. This chain uses TRBV7-9 with TRBJ2-2; D might be TRBD1 or TRBD2, each matching 5 bases. Germline CDR1 is SEHNR and CDR2 is FQNEAQ (reference sequence). The CDR3 loop spans 15 amino acids. Deletions cut 3 bases from V and 3 bases from J, with 11 bases between. The CDR3 region is CASSFKRGYTGELFF. As DNA, the CDR3 is TGTGCCAGCAGCTTTAAGAGGGGTTACACCGGGGAGCTGTTTTTT.

CDR3 nucleotides: TGTGCCTGGAACGGACAGCACCAGACCCTCCACTTT. Translating it yields CAWNGQHQTLHF. J is TRBJ1-6 and V is TRBV30; tentatively, D is TRBD1 (6 bases). The CDR3 sequence is 12 residues long. CDR1 and CDR2 from the germline V gene are GTSNPN and SVGIG (reference sequence). Trimming removed 4 bases at V and 14 bases at J, with 15 bases between.